What follows are 32 T cell receptor beta chains derived from one specimen sequenced in a study of blood T cell repertoires in COVID-19. The repertoire was sequenced with immunoSEQ multiplex PCR; TCRdb's copy has only in-frame clones and lacks some. The sample shows 160,000 or so clones, 80% to 90% of them seen only once. Sequencing was carried out using peripheral blood. These receptors were collected from a woman between 65 and 79 years old with acute or convalescent COVID-19.

The rearrangement joins TRBV9 to TRBJ2-3; 9 bases line up with TRBD2. Germline CDR1 is SGDLS and CDR2 is YYNGEE. The CDR3 covers 18 residues. The V and J ends lost 0 bases and 0 bases, in that order; junction bases with no gene match: 8. DNA of the CDR3: TGTGCCAGCAGCGTAGGTAGCGGGGGAGTAGGTAGCACAGATACGCAGTATTTT. This sequence encodes CASSVGSGGVGSTDTQYF.

This clone appeared a single time. The chain uses TRBV18 and TRBJ2-5; 11 bases are a match to TRBD2. The CDR3 runs 16 residues. Trimming cost V 2 bases and J 4 bases; bases outside gene matches: 6. The V gene's germline CDR1 is KGHSH and CDR2 LQKENI. The CDR3 reads CASSPTSGGVTETQYF. Here the CDR3 DNA reads TGTGCCAGCTCACCAACTAGCGGGGGTGTGACAGAGACCCAGTACTTC.

This chain joins TRBV9 and TRBJ2-7; 7 bases are shared with TRBD2. The V and J ends lost 2 bases and 4 bases, in that order; junction bases with no gene match: 6. This CDR3 has 14 residues. Germline CDR1 and CDR2: SGDLS and YYNGEE. CDR3 coding DNA: TGTGCCAGCAGCGTTGCGGGGGTGGAGTACGAGCAGTACTTC. Amino acid sequence: CASSVAGVEYEQYF.

The rearrangement joins TRBV6-5 to TRBJ2-3; TRBD1 matches 10 bases. Germline V gene sequence: CDR1 MNHEY, CDR2 SVGAGI. The CDR3 spans 13 residues. CDR3: CAVGTGVTDTQYF. CDR3 nucleotide sequence: TGTGCGGTCGGGACAGGGGTAACAGATACGCAGTATTTT.

V gene TRBV7-9 combines with J gene TRBJ1-2; D uncertain. The CDR3 extends over 13 amino acids. Per germline, CDR1 SEHNR and CDR2 FQNEAQ (reference sequence). Trimming left V 1 base short and J 2 bases short, with 5 bases between. CDR3 protein: CASSLEENYGYTF. CDR3 nucleotides: TGTGCCAGCAGCTTAGAGGAGAACTATGGCTACACCTTC.

The CDR3 loop reads CASSPEGQNSGNTIYF. CDR3 DNA: TGCGCCAGCAGCCCGGAGGGACAGAATTCTGGAAACACCATATATTTT. The J gene is TRBJ1-3, the V gene TRBV5-1, with 7 bases fitting TRBD1. V lost 4 bases, J lost 1 base, and 8 bases stayed unmatched. This CDR3 is built from 16 residues. Germline V gene lookup returns CDR1 SGHRS and CDR2 YFSETQ.

The chain recombines TRBV4-2 with TRBJ1-6; 7 bases fit TRBD1. V lost 4 bases to trimming and J lost 7 bases; unmatched junction nucleotides: 10. CDR1 LGHNA and CDR2 YNFKEQ come from the germline V gene. CDR3 length: 16 amino acids. CDR3 loop: CASSPGDRDRNSPLHF. The CDR3 DNA reads as TGTGCCAGCAGCCCCGGGGACCGGGACAGAAATTCACCCCTCCACTTT.

This chain uses TRBV18 with TRBJ1-6; D is unresolved. The CDR3 totals 15 residues. CDR1 KGHSH and CDR2 LQKENI come from the germline V gene. Trimming shortened V by 0 bases and J by 6 bases, and 9 bases separated the two germline ends. The CDR3 sequence is CASSPPSGANSPLHF. For the CDR3, the DNA is TGTGCCAGCTCACCACCCTCGGGAGCTAATTCACCCCTCCACTTT.

This clone came up once. The J gene is TRBJ1-5, the V gene TRBV4-2, with D uncertain. The CDR3 runs to 15 residues. The V end was cut by 0 bases, the J end by 3 bases, with 9 bases between. Germline V gives CDR1 LGHNA, CDR2 YNFKEQ. CDR3 in DNA: TGTGCCAGCAGCCAAGACCGAAGCGACAATCAGCCCCAGCATTTT. It specifies CASSQDRSDNQPQHF.

This chain joins TRBV5-1 and TRBJ2-3; weak D call: TRBD1 (5 bases). Trimming took off 0 bases at V and 0 bases at J, with 8 bases between the two ends. Per germline, CDR1 SGHRS and CDR2 YFSETQ. This CDR3 is built from 15 residues. The CDR3 DNA follows: TGCGCCAGCAGCTTGGATCAGGGAAGCACAGATACGCAGTATTTT. Translated, it gives CASSLDQGSTDTQYF.

The chain has TRBV5-1 and TRBJ2-5; 14 nucleotides align to TRBD2. The CDR3 spans 15 residues. V gave up 4 bases and J gave up 10 bases; unmatched junction bases: 9. CDR1 is SGHRS, CDR2 YFSETQ, per germline. The CDR3 is CASSGGLAGVTVQYF. The CDR3 nucleotides are TGCGCCAGCAGCGGGGGACTAGCGGGGGTTACCGTCCAGTACTTC. Using reference TRBV5-1 and TRBJ2-5 for the parts outside the CDR3, the full variable domain is KAGVTQTPRYLIKTRGQQVTLSCSPISGHRSVSWYQQTPGQGLQFLFEYFSETQRNKGNFPGRFSGRQFSNSRSEMNVSTLELGDSALYLCASSGGLAGVTVQYFGPGTRLLVL.

J is TRBJ2-1 and V is TRBV7-9; D remains unclear. The CDR3 consists of 11 residues. CDR1 is SEHNR and CDR2 is FQNEAQ in the germline V gene (reference sequence). Deletions cut 5 bases from V and 5 bases from J, with 4 bases between. This CDR3 reads CASSVNNEQFF. The CDR3, as DNA: TGTGCCAGCAGCGTAAACAATGAGCAGTTCTTC.

This chain joins TRBV2 and TRBJ2-1, with 12 nucleotides matching TRBD2. Germline V lookup: CDR1 SNHLY, CDR2 FYNNEI. V shed 4 bases and J 5 bases; nucleotides not matched to a gene: 6. This CDR3 contains 16 residues. CDR3 nucleotide sequence: TGTGCCAGCAGTGGGACTAGCGGGGTAGGGAACAATGAGCAGTTCTTC. This gives the protein CASSGTSGVGNNEQFF.

V usage is TRBV13 and J usage is TRBJ1-5, with D maybe TRBD1 (5 bases). The CDR3 is made up of 14 amino acids. V dropped 5 bases and J dropped 7 bases, with 15 bases sitting between them. Germline V gives CDR1 PRHDT, CDR2 FYEKMQ (reference sequence). The CDR3 spells CASSQAGGWQPQHF. For the CDR3, the DNA is TGTGCCAGCAGCCAAGCCGGGGGTTGGCAGCCCCAGCATTTT.

V usage is TRBV19 and J usage is TRBJ2-3; 7 bases align to TRBD2. Per germline, CDR1 LNHDA and CDR2 SQIVND (reference sequence). Unmatched junction bases numbered 6, after V lost 6 bases and J lost 0 bases. This CDR3 comprises 15 residues. The CDR3 nucleotides read TGTGCCAGTAGAAGGGAGGGTACAAGCACAGATACGCAGTATTTT. Its translation is CASRREGTSTDTQYF.

V and J are TRBV7-9 and TRBJ2-7; possibly TRBD2 for D (7 bases). The CDR3 is 12 amino acids. The V end lost 5 bases, the J end lost 9 bases, and 14 bases lay between the germline ends. Germline CDR1 reads SEHNR; CDR2 reads FQNEAQ (reference sequence). CDR3 nucleotides: TGTGCCAGCAGCACGTCGGGGGGCAGGCAGTACGTC. Amino acids: CASSTSGGRQYV.

V and J are TRBV5-1 and TRBJ2-2, with D possibly TRBD1 on 6 matching bases. This CDR3 contains 15 residues. CDR1 SGHRS and CDR2 YFSETQ come from the germline V gene. Trimming shortened V by 2 bases and J by 0 bases, and 8 bases separated the two germline ends. The CDR3 coding sequence is TGCGCCAGCAGCTTACGACAGGCGAACACCGGGGAGCTGTTTTTT. Amino acids: CASSLRQANTGELFF.

Here the CDR3 reads CASSRSPGDSGYTF. The CDR3 coding sequence is TGTGCCAGCAGCCGCAGCCCAGGGGACAGTGGCTACACCTTC. The chain carries TRBV7-6 and TRBJ1-2; 7 bases match TRBD1. Germline trimming cut 5 bases from V and 7 bases from J; bases unmatched to any gene: 10. This CDR3 contains 14 residues. Germline V CDR1 and CDR2: SGHVS, FNYEAQ.

The chain carries TRBV19 and TRBJ2-7; weak D call: TRBD2 (6 bases). The germline gives CDR1 LNHDA, CDR2 SQIVND (reference sequence). There are 13 residues in the CDR3. Between the trimmed V and J ends, which lost 1 base and 6 bases, there was a span of 10 bases. Here the CDR3 reads CASSIAAGTEQYV. The CDR3 coding sequence is TGTGCCAGTAGTATAGCCGCGGGGACCGAGCAGTACGTC.

This chain links TRBV11-2 with TRBJ1-5; 8 bases are shared with TRBD1. The CDR3 consists of 17 residues. The V segment lost 5 bases and the J segment 3 bases; nucleotides outside the gene matches: 12. The germline V gene encodes CDR1 SGHAT and CDR2 FQNNGV. The CDR3: CASSVGTGTGYNQPQHF. The CDR3 nucleotides read TGTGCCAGCAGCGTAGGAACCGGGACAGGATACAATCAGCCCCAGCATTTT. Full variable domain (remainder filled in from reference TRBV11-2 and TRBJ1-5): EAGVAQSPRYKIIEKRQSVAFWCNPISGHATLYWYQQILGQGPKLLIQFQNNGVVDDSQLPKDRFSAERLKGVDSTLKIQPAKLEDSAVYLCASSVGTGTGYNQPQHFGDGTRLSIL.

The chain is built from TRBV29-1 and TRBJ1-2; D perhaps matches TRBD1 (5 bases). This CDR3 region has 13 residues. V gave up 5 bases and J gave up 0 bases, with 10 bases separating them. The germline gives CDR1 SQVTM, CDR2 ANQGSEA. Here the CDR3 reads CSVLQGTNYGYTF. The CDR3 DNA reads TGCAGCGTTCTTCAGGGCACTAACTATGGCTACACCTTC.

This clone was found once. V is TRBV10-3 and J is TRBJ2-2; D is perhaps TRBD1 (6 bases). This CDR3 is built from 14 residues. V lost 11 bases and J lost 1, with 14 bases in between. Germline V gene data show CDR1 as ENHRY and CDR2 as SYGVKD. The CDR3 protein is CASQGTQNTGELFF. The CDR3 bases are TGTGCCTCTCAGGGGACACAGAACACCGGGGAGCTGTTTTTT.

The rearrangement uses TRBV7-6 and TRBJ2-5; D might be TRBD2 (5 bases). Per the germline V gene, CDR1 is SGHVS and CDR2 is FNYEAQ. CDR3 length: 17 residues. V lost 1 base, J lost 7 bases, and 22 bases lay in between. As DNA, the CDR3 is TGTGCCAGCAGCTTAGAGGAGGACTGGGAAGTTTGGTCGACCCAGTACTTC. This encodes CASSLEEDWEVWSTQYF.

The J gene is TRBJ2-1, the V gene TRBV3-1 (or the pseudogene TRBV3-2); 14 positions match TRBD2. The ends lost 5 bases at V and 4 bases at J; junction bases unmatched: 10. From germline, CDR1 is LGHDT and CDR2 YNNKEL (reference sequence). The CDR3 covers 18 residues. The CDR3 nucleotides read TGTGCCAGCAGCGCCCGGACTAGCGGGGGGCTTGCATACAATGAGCAGTTCTTC. This gives the protein CASSARTSGGLAYNEQFF.

This clone has just one count. The V and J genes are TRBV19 and TRBJ1-2; TRBD1 is a possible D gene (5 bases). V dropped 3 bases and J dropped 7 bases, with 12 bases sitting between them. Germline CDR1 reads LNHDA; CDR2 reads SQIVND (reference sequence). CDR3 length equals 13 residues. This chain's CDR3 is CASSMDTVLGYTF. The CDR3 DNA follows: TGTGCCAGTAGTATGGACACCGTCCTTGGCTACACCTTC.

V and J are TRBV5-1 and TRBJ2-2, with TRBD1 matching 8 bases. Germline V CDR1 and CDR2: SGHRS, YFSETQ. This CDR3 is built from 15 residues. Germline trimming cut 4 bases from V and 4 bases from J; bases unmatched to any gene: 6. The chain's CDR3 is CASSTGQGTTGELFF. Here the CDR3 DNA reads TGCGCCAGCAGCACCGGACAGGGAACCACCGGGGAGCTGTTTTTT.

The CDR3 DNA follows: TGTGCCAGCAGCTTGGCCACAGGGACAAAAAGAAACACCATATATTTT. It is translated as CASSLATGTKRNTIYF. This rearrangement joins TRBV5-6 to TRBJ1-3, with TRBD1 as a possible D gene (6 bases). This CDR3 is 16 amino acids long. The germline V gene has CDR1 SGHDT and CDR2 YYEEEE. Trimming removed 0 bases at V and 5 bases at J, with 15 bases between.

The genes are TRBV3-1 (or the pseudogene TRBV3-2) and TRBJ2-3; 9 bases are shared with TRBD2. The CDR3 sequence is 15 residues long. Trimming at V came to 1 base and at J to 5 bases, leaving 4 bases not matched to a gene. The germline CDR1 and CDR2 sequences are LGHDT and YNNKEL (reference sequence). In nucleotides, the CDR3 is TGTGCCAGCAGCCAAGGACTAGCGGCTGGAGATACGCAGTATTTT. Its protein is CASSQGLAAGDTQYF.

V and J are TRBV4-1 and TRBJ1-2; TRBD1 is a possible D gene (6 bases). Between the trimmed V and J ends, which lost 1 base and 2 bases, there was a span of 11 bases. This CDR3 region has 15 residues. Per the germline V gene, CDR1 is MGHRA and CDR2 is YSYEKL. This chain's CDR3 is CASSQAAGQNYGYTF. The CDR3 nucleotides are TGCGCCAGCAGCCAAGCAGCGGGACAAAACTATGGCTACACCTTC.

This clone showed up just once. This chain joins TRBV2 and TRBJ1-1, with 12 bases lining up with TRBD1. The germline V gene encodes CDR1 SNHLY and CDR2 FYNNEI. J lost 1 base, V lost 5 bases, and 2 bases had no gene match. CDR3 length: 15 amino acids. CDR3 DNA: TGTGCCAGCAGTAGGGGACAGGGGGCGAACACTGAAGCTTTCTTT. Translated, it gives CASSRGQGANTEAFF.

This chain joins TRBV7-2 and TRBJ1-4, with 9 bases identical to TRBD1. Per germline, CDR1 SGHTA and CDR2 FQGNSA. The CDR3 runs 16 residues. The junction had 10 bases not matched to a gene; V was cut back by 1 base and J by 10 bases. CDR3 in amino acids: CASSLDAGTGTVKLFF. DNA of the CDR3: TGTGCCAGCAGCTTAGACGCCGGGACAGGGACGGTAAAACTGTTTTTT.

The chain combines TRBV6-4 with TRBJ1-2; 8 bases map to TRBD1. With V trimmed by 0 bases and J by 5 bases, 5 bases remained unmatched. The CDR3 runs to 15 residues. CDR1 and CDR2 (germline): MRHNA, SNTAGT. CDR3 loop: CASSDSGTGGYGYTF. The CDR3 DNA sequence: TGTGCCAGCAGTGACTCTGGGACAGGTGGATATGGCTACACCTTC.